This TCR beta chain was sequenced for a study of cytotoxic CD8 clonotypes in ibrutinib-treated CLL. This table comes from immunoSEQ multiplex PCR, and its TCRdb copy is limited to in-frame clones, with some not included. The table has about 180,000 clones, 84% seen once; the top ten hold 3.5% to 5.5%. Study outcomes and limitations: Age-matched healthy donor levels were exceeded by baseline clonality, which tracked circulating CD8+ T-cell counts. Sustained-remission and progressing patients had different sampling times.

Trimming took off 4 bases at V and 4 bases at J, with 17 bases between the two ends. The CDR3 runs to 16 residues. From germline, CDR1 is SGHVS and CDR2 FQNEAQ. For this clone: The antigen remains undetermined.

The receptor was isolated from a human donor with chronic lymphocytic leukemia. The starting material was PBMCs, obtained after 24 months of ibrutinib treatment. V is TRBV7-8 and J is TRBJ1-5; D call uncertain. CDR3 in amino acids: CASSSKTLGANQPQHF. The CDR3 coding sequence is TGTGCCAGCAGCTCGAAAACACTGGGCGCGAATCAGCCCCAGCATTTT. Full variable domain (outside the CDR3, taken from reference TRBV7-8 and TRBJ1-5): GAGVSQSPRYKVAKRGQDVALRCDPISGHVSLFWYQQALGQGPEFLTYFQNEAQLDKSGLPSDRFFAERPEGSVSTLKIQRTQQEDSAVYLCASSSKTLGANQPQHFGDGTRLSIL.